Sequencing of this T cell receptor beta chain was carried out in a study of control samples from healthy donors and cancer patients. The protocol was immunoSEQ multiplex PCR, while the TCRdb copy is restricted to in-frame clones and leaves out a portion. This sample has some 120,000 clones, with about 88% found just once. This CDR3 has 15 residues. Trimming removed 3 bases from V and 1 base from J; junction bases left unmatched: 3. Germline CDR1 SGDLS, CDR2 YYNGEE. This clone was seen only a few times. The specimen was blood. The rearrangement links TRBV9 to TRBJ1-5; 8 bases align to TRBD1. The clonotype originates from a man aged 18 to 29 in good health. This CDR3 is CASSATGGSNQPQHF. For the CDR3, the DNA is TGTGCCAGCAGCGCCACAGGGGGAAGCAATCAGCCCCAGCATTTT.